The clone carrying this T cell receptor (beta chain) was seen only a few times. Its antigen is unidentified. Using its own MiXCR run on the RT-PCR reads, TCRdb lists one record per CDR3 protein. Among about 240,000 distinct CDR3 sequences listed, 9% to 15% were seen once. This sample is part of a study of response to subunit inactivated influenza vaccine. Study-wide results and limits: The study's authors posited that every seasonal influenza vaccination enlists few new T cells.

The TCR originated in a man aged 45-60 years who received an inactivated influenza vaccine. The specimen comprised non-naive T cells sorted from PBMCs, sampled 14 days before vaccination.

The CDR3 sequence is CASSLINQPQHF. In DNA form, the CDR3 reads TGTGCCAGCAGCTTGATAAATCAGCCCCAGCATTTT. The chain links TRBV7-8 to TRBJ1-5; D is unclear. Germline CDR1 reads SGHVS; CDR2 reads FQNEAQ. With 3 bases removed from V and 4 bases from J, the gap between germline ends came to 4 bases. CDR3 length: 12 residues.